This T cell receptor (beta chain) was profiled in a study of human T cells and chemical hapten exposure. In the study overall: Patch testing was performed with 0.01% DPC on the upper back, with reading at 6 days.

In TCRdb, the RACE reads were re-called with MiXCR into one record per CDR3 protein. In the table there are around 60,000 distinct CDR3 sequences, about 7% of which are singletons. The length of the CDR3 is 15 residues. Germline CDR1 SQVTM, CDR2 ANQGSEA. Trimming cost V 0 bases and J 3 bases, with 12 bases left between them. The time point denotes: pre-sensitization, week 0. Noted treatment: therapeutic diphenylcyclopropenone sensitization with weekly scalp DPC. This clonotype was recorded many times. The clonotype comes from a woman aged 25 to 45 with alopecia areata. Some clones in this sample may be carry-over from other donors' samples. Specimen: whole blood, collected in connection with sensitization to the hapten diphenylcyclopropenone (DPC). The chain couples TRBV29-1 to TRBJ1-3; no firm D call. The DNA for the CDR3 is TGCAGCGTTGAAGAACGGGGAACCGGTGGAAACACCATATATTTT. Its translation: CSVEERGTGGNTIYF.